A selection of T cell receptor beta chains follows, all from one sample in a study of cytomegalovirus exposure and HLA in healthy donors. Only in-frame clones appear in the TCRdb table, and some are missing; sequencing was by immunoSEQ multiplex PCR. The sample shows approximately 200,000 clones, about 80% of them seen only once. The sequencing input was PBMCs. These receptor sequences come from a woman in her 30s in good health and CMV-seropositive. CDR3s include the opening cysteine and the closing phenylalanine or tryptophan.

TRBV4-3	TRBJ2-1	CASSQALVANEQFF
TRBV9	TRBJ2-2	CASSAHRGQGSLGTGELFF
TRBV19	TRBJ2-5	CASSQRDRAYQETQYF
TRBV4-1	TRBJ1-3	CASSQIIGGRSGNTIYF
TRBV4-2	TRBJ2-7	CASSQVTGGSYEQYF
TRBV6-6	TRBJ1-5	CASSYGVIALGQPQHF
TRBV27	TRBJ2-1	CASSLSASGRLGRFF
TRBV6-5	TRBJ2-7	CASRSQGAPGEQYF
TRBV7-9	TRBJ2-1	CASSHTPREGEQFF
TRBV4-1	TRBJ2-7	CASSRGLAGFEQYF
TRBV7-2	TRBJ1-1	CASSFRFPADTEAFF
TRBV30	TRBJ2-1	CAWRAQDEDEQFF
TRBV14	TRBJ2-7	CASSQGGTNPYEQYF
TRBV5-4	TRBJ2-3	CASSPYAGGQTDTQYF
TRBV15	TRBJ2-7	CATSPQGHSYEQYF
TRBV11-2	TRBJ2-1	CASSYWASSGDYNEQFF
TRBV10-3	TRBJ1-4	CAISGSRDRGREVEKLFF
TRBV5-6	TRBJ2-3	CASSPSKLARLTDTQYF
TRBV27	TRBJ2-4	CASSLQGRGNIQYF
TRBV27	TRBJ1-1	CASSYTGEGSTEAFF
TRBV2	TRBJ2-7	CASSGLVGRRQGPYEQYF
TRBV5-1	TRBJ2-7	CASSLDRDPWNEQYF
TRBV27	TRBJ2-1	CASSRGLVLSSYNEQFF
TRBV9	TRBJ2-3	CASSGTSGRASMAYF
TRBV18	TRBJ2-1	CASSPAAGSSYNEQFF
TRBV29-1	TRBJ2-7	CSAENRGTYEQYF
TRBV7-6	TRBJ2-1	CASSLAEDEQFF
TRBV6-5	TRBJ1-2	CASAGVSYGYTF
TRBV19	TRBJ2-7	CASSIPGQGETKQYF
TRBV7-8	TRBJ1-1	CASSPYRAEAFF
TRBV6-1	TRBJ2-3	CASSLQLAGTDTQYF
TRBV6-5	TRBJ1-2	CASSRQGAYYGYTF
TRBV19	TRBJ1-4	CASSNSQGGEKLFF
TRBV7-9	TRBJ1-1	CASSLRQDTEAFF
TRBV5-6	TRBJ2-3	CASSLFERSSTDTQYF
TRBV11-3	TRBJ1-5	CASSQGLDQPQHF
TRBV5-6	TRBJ1-2	CASNAQGGYGYTF
TRBV4-3	TRBJ1-2	CASSQDMGQGNYGYTF
TRBV5-1	TRBJ2-4	CASSSGTGITGAYF